What follows is one T cell receptor beta chain and its context. Clones were read by immunoSEQ multiplex PCR, and TCRdb kept only the in-frame ones, dropping some. The repertoire holds over 150,000 clones, with around three quarters as singletons. The source of the sample is a study of cytotoxic CD8 clonotypes in ibrutinib-treated CLL. CDR1 is SGHTA and CDR2 is FQGNSA in the germline V gene. Trimming left V 1 base short and J 5 bases short, with 9 bases between. This CDR3 region has 14 residues. Here the sequenced sample was PBMCs, taken after 24 months of ibrutinib treatment. The sequence was obtained from a human donor with chronic lymphocytic leukemia. This chain connects TRBV7-2 to TRBJ2-1; D is undetermined. CDR3 amino acids: CASSLVRGNNEQFF. The CDR3 region has the DNA TGTGCCAGCAGCTTAGTGCGAGGAAACAATGAGCAGTTCTTC.